A single sample is the source of the 30 T cell receptor beta chains below, sequenced in a study of blood T cells in healthy people across ages. A second PCR, run for about 7 to 11 cycles, used a sample-barcoded 5' primer plus a J-beta primer mix. TCRdb re-called the 5' RACE reads with MiXCR, one entry per CDR3 protein. This sample has approximately 800,000 distinct CDR3 sequences; approximately 25% occur once, and the top ten carry more than 3%. The same data also went into a second study, on T cells of mothers and their children.

Sample: blood. The receptors come from a boy aged 5-17 years in good health.

The chain uses TRBV7-9 and TRBJ2-5, with a tentative D call TRBD1 (6 bases). Germline values: CDR1 SEHNR, CDR2 FQNEAQ (reference sequence). Trimming cost V 4 bases and J 4 bases, with 16 bases left between them. The CDR3 runs 15 residues. The CDR3 sequence: CASSSGQDRGETQYF. CDR3 sequence (DNA): TGTGCCAGCAGCTCGGGACAAGATCGTGGAGAGACCCAGTACTTC.

The sample holds a few counts of this clonotype. The chain uses TRBV28 and TRBJ1-2; perhaps TRBD1 as D (6 bases). Germline V gene lookup returns CDR1 MDHEN and CDR2 SYDVKM. The CDR3 consists of 13 residues. The V and J ends lost 6 bases and 3 bases respectively, with 11 bases between them. The CDR3 DNA follows: TGTGCCAGCAGAATTCAGGGGTACTATGGCTACACCTTC. Its translation: CASRIQGYYGYTF.

This clonotype is a singleton in its sample. The rearrangement uses TRBV20-1 and TRBJ2-7, with D tentatively TRBD1 or TRBD2 (5 bases each). This CDR3 contains 12 residues. V lost 8 bases and J lost 1, with 12 bases in between. CDR1 and CDR2 (germline): DFQATT, SNEGSKA (reference sequence). The chain's CDR3 is CSSTGTSYEQYF. The CDR3 DNA is TGCAGTTCAACCGGGACGTCCTACGAGCAGTACTTC.

This chain uses TRBV28 with TRBJ2-5; 11 nucleotides align to TRBD2. This CDR3 has 15 amino acids. V was pared by 0 bases and J by 7 bases, with 4 bases of the junction left unmatched. Looked up from germline, CDR1 is MDHEN and CDR2 is SYDVKM. In DNA form, the CDR3 reads TGTGCCAGCAGTTTATGGGGGCTAGCGGGGGGGACCCAGTACTTC. It translates to CASSLWGLAGGTQYF.

V gene TRBV4-3 combines with J gene TRBJ1-1; no clear D gene. Trimming cost V 2 bases and J 3 bases, with 10 bases left between them. The CDR3 is 14 residues long. Germline CDR1 and CDR2: LGHNA and YSLEER. In DNA form, the CDR3 reads TGCGCCAGCAGCCAAAACTGGCGGGACACTGAAGCTTTCTTT. Its translation is CASSQNWRDTEAFF.

This chain uses TRBV7-3 with TRBJ2-7; D is undetermined. Trimming took off 1 base at V and 6 bases at J, with 10 bases between the two ends. The germline CDR1 and CDR2 sequences are SGHTA and FQGTGA. The CDR3 covers 13 residues. This chain's CDR3 is CASSLIRDGEQYF. CDR3 nucleotide sequence: TGTGCCAGCAGCTTAATCCGCGATGGCGAGCAGTACTTC.

The table lists this clonotype with a few counts. The CDR3 here is CASSPPFTGRGEKLFF. The CDR3 nucleotides are TGTGCCAGCAGTCCCCCCTTCACGGGCAGAGGGGAAAAACTGTTTTTT. This chain uses TRBV28 with TRBJ1-4; D is undetermined. This CDR3 has 16 residues. Trimming cost V 5 bases and J 8 bases, with 21 bases left between them. The germline V gene encodes CDR1 MDHEN and CDR2 SYDVKM.

This clonotype has a handful of counts. This chain connects TRBV29-1 to TRBJ2-6; D possibly matches TRBD1 or TRBD2 (6 bases each). There are 18 residues in the CDR3. V lost 4 bases, J lost 1 base, and 20 bases lay in between. Germline lookup yields CDR1 SQVTM and CDR2 ANQGSEA. In DNA form, the CDR3 reads TGCAGCGTTGCCGGGGGCCCTCCGCAAAGTTCTGGGGCCAACGTCCTGACTTTC. This sequence encodes CSVAGGPPQSSGANVLTF.

This sequence joins TRBV7-9 and TRBJ2-5, with D possibly being TRBD1 (5 bases). The J call could be wrong; TRBJ2-7 is a better fit for the DNA end. CDR3 length equals 12 residues. Germline CDR1 reads SEHNR; CDR2 reads FQNEAQ (reference sequence). CDR3 nucleotide sequence: TGTGCCAGCAGCCCGACCCAGGGCGAGCAGTACTTC. Protein: CASSPTQGEQYF.

As DNA, the CDR3 is TGCAGTGCTCGGACCGCCGGATACAATGAGCAGTTCTTC. Amino acids: CSARTAGYNEQFF. The V call is TRBV20-1, the J call TRBJ2-1; the D is unclear. The CDR3 extends over 13 amino acids. The germline V gene encodes CDR1 DFQATT and CDR2 SNEGSKA (reference sequence). Trimming removed 5 bases at V and 4 bases at J, with 12 bases between.

V and J are TRBV6-5 and TRBJ1-5, with a weak D call TRBD1 (5 bases). This CDR3 is built from 13 residues. Germline V gives CDR1 MNHEY, CDR2 SVGAGI. V shed 5 bases and J shed 5 bases, with 10 bases lying between them. Here the CDR3 DNA reads TGTGCCAGCAGTCCCGGGGGACATCAGCCCCAGCATTTT. Its translation is CASSPGGHQPQHF.

V and J are TRBV29-1 and TRBJ2-3; D possibly corresponds to TRBD1 (5 bases). CDR1 SQVTM and CDR2 ANQGSEA come from the germline V gene. The CDR3 is made up of 14 amino acids. V was trimmed by 1 base and J by 4 bases, leaving 12 bases between them. The CDR3 sequence is CSVEGMQGSDTQYF. In DNA form, the CDR3 reads TGCAGCGTTGAAGGAATGCAGGGATCAGATACGCAGTATTTT.

V is TRBV6-6 and J is TRBJ1-1; D may be TRBD1 (6 bases). Germline V gene lookup returns CDR1 MNHNY and CDR2 SVGAGI (reference sequence). The CDR3 loop spans 14 amino acids. V lost 6 bases and J lost 2, with 13 bases in between. The CDR3 here is CASSWDIANTEAFF. The DNA of the CDR3 is TGTGCCAGCAGCTGGGACATAGCCAACACTGAAGCTTTCTTT.

The V call is TRBV5-1, the J call TRBJ2-7; the D gene is possibly TRBD1 (6 bases). Trimming took off 0 bases at V and 5 bases at J, with 15 bases between the two ends. This CDR3 contains 15 residues. Germline V gene sequence: CDR1 SGHRS, CDR2 YFSETQ. CDR3 region: CASSLGYLDSNEQYF. CDR3 DNA: TGCGCCAGCAGCTTGGGGTACCTGGACAGTAACGAGCAGTACTTC.

The CDR3 sequence: CSVEVALNYGYTF. CDR3 nucleotide sequence: TGCAGCGTTGAAGTCGCCCTCAACTATGGCTACACCTTC. The chain links TRBV29-1 to TRBJ1-2; D call uncertain. The CDR3 is 13 residues long. Trimming removed 1 base from V and 2 bases from J, with 8 bases in between. The germline V gene has CDR1 SQVTM and CDR2 ANQGSEA.

The genes are TRBV6-2 or TRBV6-3 and TRBJ1-5; no clear D. Germline V gene data show CDR1 as MNHEY and CDR2 as SVGEGT. The CDR3 totals 12 residues. V was pared by 7 bases and J by 4 bases, with 8 bases between. The CDR3 is CASTGSNQPQHF. The CDR3 region has the DNA TGTGCCAGCACCGGAAGTAATCAGCCCCAGCATTTT.

In the case of this clonotype: Its ends do not fully match the called genes, so a read error is possible. The rearrangement uses TRBV7-3 and TRBJ1-4; D is ambiguous. Germline CDR1 is SGHTA and CDR2 is FQGTGA. The CDR3 contains 17 residues. CDR3 region: CASSLNYFREVREKLFF. CDR3 sequence (DNA): TGTGCCAGCAGTTTAAATTATTTTCGGGAAGTTCGGGAAAAACTGTTTTTT.

The chain employs TRBV28 and TRBJ1-3; a possible D gene is TRBD1 (5 bases). The CDR3 consists of 18 residues. Trimming pared 6 bases from V and 3 bases from J, leaving 24 bases between. Germline CDR1 reads MDHEN; CDR2 reads SYDVKM. CDR3 loop: CASSDPTNPGISGNTIYF. The CDR3 bases are TGTGCCAGCAGCGATCCAACCAATCCAGGGATTAGTGGAAACACCATATATTTT.

This chain uses TRBV3-1 with TRBJ2-5, with D possibly matching TRBD2 (6 bases). This CDR3 spans 12 amino acids. V was cut by 3 bases and J by 7 bases, with 9 bases left in between. Per the germline V gene, CDR1 is LGHDT and CDR2 is YNNKEL (reference sequence). The CDR3 spells CASSQGTPTQYF. As DNA, the CDR3 is TGTGCCAGCAGCCAGGGGACTCCGACCCAGTACTTC.

The chain carries TRBV12-3 or TRBV12-4 and TRBJ2-3; 8 nucleotides line up with TRBD2. The CDR3 is 16 amino acids. V dropped 6 bases and J dropped 1; count of bases not matched to a gene: 9. CDR3 in DNA: TGTGCCAGCAGCCCGGCCCCACTAGCGGGCACAGATACGCAGTATTTT. Protein sequence: CASSPAPLAGTDTQYF.

The sample holds a few counts of this clonotype. The chain employs TRBV6-2 or TRBV6-3 and TRBJ2-2; TRBD1 matches at 10 bases. Germline assignment: CDR1 MNHEY and CDR2 SVGEGT. CDR3 length equals 15 residues. V shed 10 bases, J shed 5 bases, and the junction held 10 bases outside the gene matches. DNA of the CDR3: TGTGCCATCACAACCGGGACAGGGGTTACCGGGGAGCTGTTTTTT. Protein: CAITTGTGVTGELFF.

The chain recombines TRBV6-5 with TRBJ1-2, with TRBD1 identical over 9 bases. This CDR3 has 15 residues. The ends lost 6 bases at V and 6 bases at J; junction bases unmatched: 11. The germline CDR1 and CDR2 sequences are MNHEY and SVGAGI. Here the CDR3 DNA reads TGTGCCAGCAGCCGTAGGGACAGGGCGACCCATGGCTACACCTTC. The encoded protein is CASSRRDRATHGYTF.

This clonotype was observed a few times. This chain joins TRBV20-1 and TRBJ1-2, with a possible D match to TRBD1 (5 bases). With 0 bases removed from V and 0 bases from J, the gap between germline ends came to 20 bases. CDR3 size: 18 residues. CDR1 is DFQATT and CDR2 is SNEGSKA in the germline V gene (reference sequence). The CDR3 loop reads CSARDGAAWGKSNYGYTF. CDR3 sequence (DNA): TGCAGTGCTAGAGATGGGGCGGCCTGGGGAAAGTCTAACTATGGCTACACCTTC.

The genes are TRBV29-1 and TRBJ1-2; D is undetermined. There are 11 residues in the CDR3. Germline CDR1 is SQVTM and CDR2 is ANQGSEA. The germline V and J ends were trimmed by 4 bases and 7 bases, with 10 bases remaining between them. DNA for the CDR3: TGCAGCGTTGGGGGTGGAGCTGGCTACACCTTC. Its protein is CSVGGGAGYTF.

J is TRBJ2-5 and V is TRBV11-2, with D maybe TRBD2 (5 bases). The J call may be faulty, since TRBJ2-7 better matches the DNA end. Germline CDR1 and CDR2: SGHAT and FQNNGV. The CDR3 has 14 amino acids. CDR3 coding DNA: TGTGCCAGCAGCTTAGACCCTAGCCCCTACGAGCAGTACTTC. Translating it yields CASSLDPSPYEQYF.

This clonotype appeared a few times. The chain is built from TRBV2 and TRBJ1-1, with D hard to call. CDR1 is SNHLY and CDR2 is FYNNEI in the germline V gene. The V gene lost 6 bases and the J gene lost 4 bases, with 18 bases spanning the gap. This CDR3 is built from 15 residues. CDR3: CASSAGLGRITEAFF. For the CDR3, the DNA is TGTGCCAGCAGCGCCGGACTGGGGAGAATCACTGAAGCTTTCTTT. The variable domain in full, completed from reference TRBV2 and TRBJ1-1, reads EPEVTQTPSHQVTQMGQEVILRCVPISNHLYFYWYRQILGQKVEFLVSFYNNEISEKSEIFDDQFSVERPDGSNFTLKIRSTKLEDSAMYFCASSAGLGRITEAFFGQGTRLTVV.

This clonotype was seen a handful of times. The CDR3 here is CSALRQGGEQYF. The CDR3 nucleotides are TGCAGTGCTTTAAGACAGGGTGGCGAGCAGTACTTC. V gene TRBV20-1 combines with J gene TRBJ2-7, with TRBD1 matching over 7 bases. Germline CDR1 is DFQATT and CDR2 is SNEGSKA (reference sequence). Trimming at V came to 5 bases and at J to 6 bases, leaving 7 bases not matched to a gene. The CDR3 loop spans 12 amino acids.

This clonotype has just a few counts. The chain recombines TRBV4-3 with TRBJ1-2; tentatively, D is TRBD1 (5 bases). The ends were cut back, 1 base at V and 8 bases at J, with 17 bases in the middle. The CDR3 extends over 15 amino acids. The V gene's germline CDR1 is LGHNA and CDR2 YSLEER. The CDR3 is CASSQGDSLVGGYTF. The DNA for the CDR3 is TGCGCCAGCAGCCAAGGAGACAGCCTAGTAGGGGGCTACACCTTC.

This chain links TRBV12-3 or TRBV12-4 with TRBJ2-1; a weak D match, TRBD2 (7 bases). The CDR3 runs 13 residues. The ends were cut back, 2 bases at V and 10 bases at J, with 12 bases in the middle. CDR3: CASSLLGGQEQFF. CDR3 DNA sequence: TGTGCCAGCAGTTTATTGGGGGGGCAAGAGCAGTTCTTC.

This clonotype was observed a few times. CDR3 bases: TGCAGCGTTCCTTCCGAAAACAGGGGCACTGAAGCTTTCTTT. Protein product: CSVPSENRGTEAFF. The chain links TRBV29-1 to TRBJ1-1; 7 nucleotides match TRBD1. Trimming cost V 5 bases and J 4 bases; bases outside gene matches: 10. This CDR3 comprises 14 residues. Germline loops: CDR1 SQVTM, CDR2 ANQGSEA.